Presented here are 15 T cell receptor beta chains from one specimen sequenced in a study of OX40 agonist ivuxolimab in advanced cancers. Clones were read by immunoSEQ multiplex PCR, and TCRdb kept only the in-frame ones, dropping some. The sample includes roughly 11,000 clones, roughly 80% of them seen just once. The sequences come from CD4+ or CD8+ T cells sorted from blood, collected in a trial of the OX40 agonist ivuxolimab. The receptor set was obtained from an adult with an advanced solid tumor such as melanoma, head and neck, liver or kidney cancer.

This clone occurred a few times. As DNA, the CDR3 is TGTGCCAGCAGCTTAGCCCAGGGGCTGAACACTGAAGCTTTCTTT. It codes for CASSLAQGLNTEAFF. The gene calls are TRBV7-9 and TRBJ1-1; D perhaps matches TRBD1 (6 bases). The V end lost 0 bases, the J end lost 0 bases, and 8 bases lay between the germline ends. The CDR3 has 15 amino acids. Germline-derived CDR1 and CDR2 are SEHNR and FQNEAQ (reference sequence).

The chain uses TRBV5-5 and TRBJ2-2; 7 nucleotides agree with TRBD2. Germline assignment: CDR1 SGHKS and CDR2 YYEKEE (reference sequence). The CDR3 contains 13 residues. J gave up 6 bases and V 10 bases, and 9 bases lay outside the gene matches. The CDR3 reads CAPPSGTPGELFF. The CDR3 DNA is TGTGCCCCACCCAGCGGGACGCCCGGGGAGCTGTTTTTT.

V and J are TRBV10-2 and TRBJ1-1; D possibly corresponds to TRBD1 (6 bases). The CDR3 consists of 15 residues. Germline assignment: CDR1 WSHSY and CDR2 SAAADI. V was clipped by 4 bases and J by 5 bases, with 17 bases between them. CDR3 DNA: TGCGCCAGCAGTGCTGAGTCGGGGGCGAGGACTGAAGCTTTCTTT. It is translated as CASSAESGARTEAFF.

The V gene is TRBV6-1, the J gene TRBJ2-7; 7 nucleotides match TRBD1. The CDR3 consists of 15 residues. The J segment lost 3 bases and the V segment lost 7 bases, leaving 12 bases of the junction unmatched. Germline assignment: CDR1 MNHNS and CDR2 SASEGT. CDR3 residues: CASNEDPTGNYEQYF. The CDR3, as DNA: TGTGCCAGCAACGAGGACCCGACAGGGAACTACGAGCAGTACTTC.

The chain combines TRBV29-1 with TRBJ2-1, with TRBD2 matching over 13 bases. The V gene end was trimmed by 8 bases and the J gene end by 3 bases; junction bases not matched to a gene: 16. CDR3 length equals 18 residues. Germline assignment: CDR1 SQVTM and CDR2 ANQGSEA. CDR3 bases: TGCAGCTCCAAAGGGACTAGCGGGGCTCTAGGGGTCTACAATGAGCAGTTCTTC. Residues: CSSKGTSGALGVYNEQFF.

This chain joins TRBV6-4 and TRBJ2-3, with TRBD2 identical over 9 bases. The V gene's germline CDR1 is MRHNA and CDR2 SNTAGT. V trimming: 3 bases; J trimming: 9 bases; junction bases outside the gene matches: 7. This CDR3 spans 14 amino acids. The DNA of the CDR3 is TGTGCCAGCAGTGAATTAGCGGGAGTGGTAACGCAGTATTTT. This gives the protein CASSELAGVVTQYF.

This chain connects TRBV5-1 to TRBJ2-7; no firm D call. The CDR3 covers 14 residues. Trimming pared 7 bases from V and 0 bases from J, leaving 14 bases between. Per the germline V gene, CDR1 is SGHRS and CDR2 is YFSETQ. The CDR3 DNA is TGCGCCAGCTCTACCTCGCTCATCTCCTACGAGCAGTACTTC. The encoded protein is CASSTSLISYEQYF.

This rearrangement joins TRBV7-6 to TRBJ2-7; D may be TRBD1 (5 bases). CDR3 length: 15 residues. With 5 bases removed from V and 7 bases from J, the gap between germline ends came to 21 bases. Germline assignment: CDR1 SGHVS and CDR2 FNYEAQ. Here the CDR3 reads CASSQDKHPKEEQYF. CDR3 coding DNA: TGTGCCAGCAGCCAGGACAAGCACCCAAAGGAGGAGCAGTACTTC. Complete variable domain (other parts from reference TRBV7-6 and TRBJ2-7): GAGVSQSPRYKVTKRGQDVALRCDPISGHVSLYWYRQALGQGPEFLTYFNYEAQQDKSGLPNDRFSAERPEGSISTLTIQRTEQRDSAMYRCASSQDKHPKEEQYFGPGTRLTVT.

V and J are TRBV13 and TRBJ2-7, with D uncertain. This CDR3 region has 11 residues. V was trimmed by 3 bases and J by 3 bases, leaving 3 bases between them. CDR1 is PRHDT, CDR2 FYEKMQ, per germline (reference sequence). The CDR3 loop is CASSFNYEQYF. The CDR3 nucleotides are TGTGCCAGCAGCTTCAACTACGAGCAGTACTTC.

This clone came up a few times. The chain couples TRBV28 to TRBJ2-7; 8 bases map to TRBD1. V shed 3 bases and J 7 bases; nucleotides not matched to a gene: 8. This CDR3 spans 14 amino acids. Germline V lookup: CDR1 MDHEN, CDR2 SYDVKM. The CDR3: CASSFGQGPTEQYF. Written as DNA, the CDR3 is TGTGCCAGCAGTTTTGGACAGGGCCCTACGGAGCAGTACTTC.

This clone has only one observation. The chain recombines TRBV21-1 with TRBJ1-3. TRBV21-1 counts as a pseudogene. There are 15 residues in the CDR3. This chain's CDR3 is CASSKTNWGGNTIYF. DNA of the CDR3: TGTGCCAGCAGCAAGACTAATTGGGGTGGAAACACCATATATTTT.

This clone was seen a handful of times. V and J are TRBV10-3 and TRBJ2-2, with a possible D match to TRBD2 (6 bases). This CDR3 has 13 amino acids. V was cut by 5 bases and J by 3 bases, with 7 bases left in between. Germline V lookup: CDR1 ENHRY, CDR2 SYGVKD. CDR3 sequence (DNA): TGTGCCATCAGTTGGGACTACACCGGGGAGCTGTTTTTT. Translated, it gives CAISWDYTGELFF.

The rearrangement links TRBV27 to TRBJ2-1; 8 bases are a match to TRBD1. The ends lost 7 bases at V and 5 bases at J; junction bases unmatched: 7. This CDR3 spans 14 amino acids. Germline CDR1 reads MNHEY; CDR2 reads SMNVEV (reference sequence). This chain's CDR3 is CASTGQGPNNEQFF. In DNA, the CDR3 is TGTGCCAGCACCGGACAGGGCCCAAACAATGAGCAGTTCTTC.

CDR3 DNA: TGTGCCAGCAGCTTAGGAGAGGGGAATACGCAGTATTTT. Translating it yields CASSLGEGNTQYF. V and J are TRBV13 and TRBJ2-3, with D perhaps assigned TRBD1 or TRBD2 (5 bases each). Germline values: CDR1 PRHDT, CDR2 FYEKMQ (reference sequence). This CDR3 has 13 residues. V shed 0 bases and J shed 7 bases, with 8 bases lying between them.

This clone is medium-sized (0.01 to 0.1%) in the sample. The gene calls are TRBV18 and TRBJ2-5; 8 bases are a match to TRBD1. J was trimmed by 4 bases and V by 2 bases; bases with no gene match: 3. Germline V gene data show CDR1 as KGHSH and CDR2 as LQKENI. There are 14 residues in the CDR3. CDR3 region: CASSPGQGPETQYF. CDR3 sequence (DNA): TGTGCCAGCTCACCAGGACAGGGCCCAGAGACCCAGTACTTC.